Listed here are 8 T cell receptor beta chains from one sample, sequenced in a study of CD8+ T cells in alopecia areata. The treatment is: oral pan-JAK inhibitor, 5-10 mg twice daily. Isolated RNA was reverse transcribed into cDNA used as the sequencing template. Profiling relied on immunoSEQ multiplex PCR, and the TCRdb table lists in-frame clones only, not all of them. Here the sample spans hundreds of thousands of clones, around 66% being singletons. The sequencing here drew on CD4+ T cells sorted from blood, taken at approximately week 44, from a patient treated with tofacitinib. These receptors all come from a human donor with alopecia areata.

V gene TRBV9 combines with J gene TRBJ2-3; D is unresolved. The germline CDR1 and CDR2 sequences are SGDLS and YYNGEE. CDR3 length equals 14 residues. Trimming stripped 4 bases from V and 3 bases from J, with 12 bases between. In DNA, the CDR3 is TGTGCCAGCAGCCCCAGCATAGGAACAGATACGCAGTATTTT. Translation: CASSPSIGTDTQYF.

V is TRBV25-1 and J is TRBJ2-2; D ambiguous. The V gene lost 8 bases and the J gene lost 4 bases, with 11 bases spanning the gap. The CDR3 covers 13 residues. Germline V gene sequence: CDR1 MGHDK, CDR2 SYGVNS. CDR3 residues: CASRLMGTGELFF. CDR3 DNA sequence: TGTGCCAGCCGCCTTATGGGCACCGGGGAGCTGTTTTTT.

This clone was seen a handful of times. V and J are TRBV5-1 and TRBJ1-1, with D hard to call. The CDR3 consists of 14 residues. Germline loops: CDR1 SGHRS, CDR2 YFSETQ. V was clipped by 2 bases and J by 0 bases, with 8 bases between them. The CDR3 sequence: CASSFLQMNTEAFF. The CDR3 DNA is TGCGCCAGCAGCTTCCTACAGATGAACACTGAAGCTTTCTTT.

Turning to this clone: Additional DNA sequences in this sample encode the identical CDR3. The chain recombines TRBV29-1 with TRBJ1-2, with TRBD1 matching over 7 bases. Germline CDR1 SQVTM, CDR2 ANQGSEA. The CDR3 is made up of 11 amino acids. V dropped 4 bases and J dropped 8; count of bases not matched to a gene: 4. The CDR3 nucleotides read TGCAGCGTTGGACAGGGTGGAGGCTACACCTTC. Protein: CSVGQGGGYTF.

V is TRBV30 and J is TRBJ2-2; D may be TRBD1 or TRBD2 (6 bases each). V dropped 6 bases and J dropped 4 bases, with 15 bases sitting between them. CDR1 is GTSNPN, CDR2 SVGIG, per germline (reference sequence). The CDR3 spans 14 residues. The CDR3, as DNA: TGTGCCTGTCAAGGGGGGAGGACCACCGGGGAGCTGTTTTTT. Translating gives CACQGGRTTGELFF.

This clone is a singleton in its sample. The chain uses TRBV19 and TRBJ1-1; TRBD1 matches 7 bases. The CDR3 loop spans 11 amino acids. Looked up from germline, CDR1 is LNHDA and CDR2 is SQIVND (reference sequence). The trim removed 5 bases at V and 11 bases at J, leaving 5 bases unmatched. The CDR3 nucleotides read TGTGCCAGTAGTGGGGGACAGTCGGCTTTCTTT. Translated: CASSGGQSAFF.

The genes are TRBV7-2 and TRBJ1-2; D remains ambiguous. Trimming left V 2 bases short and J 7 bases short, with 14 bases between. Germline V gene sequence: CDR1 SGHTA, CDR2 FQGNSA. There are 14 residues in the CDR3. The CDR3 sequence: CASSLRAGSSGYTF. The CDR3 DNA is TGTGCCAGCAGCTTAAGGGCGGGGAGTTCTGGCTACACCTTC.

The chain is built from TRBV29-1 and TRBJ2-7, with D hard to call. CDR1 is SQVTM and CDR2 is ANQGSEA in the germline V gene. V lost 0 bases and J 2 bases, leaving 5 bases between the germline ends. This CDR3 spans 12 amino acids. In DNA form, the CDR3 reads TGCAGCGTTGAAGAGGGTGCCTACGAGCAGTACTTC. Translation gives CSVEEGAYEQYF.